This TCR beta chain was retrieved from a study of blood T cell repertoires in COVID-19. On the study more broadly: Acute and convalescent COVID-19 specimens originated in the United States, Italy and Spain. In each case, the material was cDNA or gDNA derived from T cells, B-cell-depleted T cells, or PBMCs.

Clones were read by immunoSEQ multiplex PCR, and TCRdb kept only the in-frame ones, dropping some. The table records 250,000 or so clones, about 87% of them present only once. Per germline, CDR1 MNHEY and CDR2 SVGEGT. The CDR3 has 14 amino acids. Trimming removed 6 bases at V and 1 base at J, with 13 bases between. Ages ranged from about 18 to 100 years, with residence in more than 20 US areas. Participants were placed into cohorts based on the clinical history they reported. Material: PBMCs or T cells enriched from blood (not recorded which). The TCR sequence derives from a woman aged 25 to 39 with acute COVID-19. This rearrangement joins TRBV6-2 or TRBV6-3 to TRBJ2-7, with D perhaps matching TRBD2 (6 bases). The CDR3: CASSKLRDSYEQYF. DNA for the CDR3: TGTGCCAGCAGCAAACTGCGGGATTCCTACGAGCAGTACTTC.